This T cell receptor beta chain is from a study of PD-1 blockade in mismatch repair-deficient tumors. PCR or immunohistochemistry showed mismatch repair deficiency in every enrolled patient. Generated by immunoSEQ multiplex PCR, the TCRdb table keeps only in-frame clones and is missing some. This table holds some 100,000 clones, 82% found once. The V segment lost 5 bases and the J segment 6 bases; nucleotides outside the gene matches: 11. CDR3 length: 18 amino acids. The germline V gene has CDR1 SGHNT and CDR2 YENEEA. The sequence came from an adult with mismatch repair-deficient cancer. The gene calls are TRBV11-3 and TRBJ2-2, with TRBD2 matching 14 bases. The sequences come from peripheral blood, collected around 8 months after starting pembrolizumab. CDR3 residues: CASSTRLAGGGVAGELFF. The CDR3 DNA sequence: TGTGCCAGCAGCACCCGACTAGCGGGAGGGGGGGTCGCCGGGGAGCTGTTTTTT.